This paragraph covers one TCR beta chain sequence. The protocol was immunoSEQ multiplex PCR, while the TCRdb copy is restricted to in-frame clones and leaves out a portion. The sample consists of about 350,000 clones, about nine tenths of them appearing once. These data come from a study of blood T cell repertoires in COVID-19. Study in general: In each case, the material was cDNA or gDNA derived from T cells, B-cell-depleted T cells, or PBMCs.

This CDR3 region has 13 residues. The germline V gene encodes CDR1 MNHEY and CDR2 SVGEGT. V lost 2 bases, J lost 5 bases, and 9 bases lay in between. Input material: peripheral blood. The J gene is TRBJ1-2, the V gene TRBV6-2 or TRBV6-3; D gene unclear. This TCR derives from a man aged 25 to 40 with COVID-19, enrolled during active disease. CDR3 protein: CASSYVSPYGYTF. CDR3 DNA: TGTGCCAGCAGTTACGTATCCCCGTATGGCTACACCTTC.